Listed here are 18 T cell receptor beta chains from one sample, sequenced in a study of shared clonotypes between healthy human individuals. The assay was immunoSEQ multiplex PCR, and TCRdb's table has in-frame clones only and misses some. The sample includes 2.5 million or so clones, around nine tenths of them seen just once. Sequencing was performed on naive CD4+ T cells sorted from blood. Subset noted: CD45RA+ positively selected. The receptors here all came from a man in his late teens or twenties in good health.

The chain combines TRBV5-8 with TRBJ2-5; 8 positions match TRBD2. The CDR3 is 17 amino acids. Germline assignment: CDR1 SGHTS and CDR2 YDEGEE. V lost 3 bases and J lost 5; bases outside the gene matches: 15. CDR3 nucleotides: TGTGCCAGCAGCTGGGCCGGCCGCGGGGGGATTGGGGAGACCCAGTACTTC. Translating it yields CASSWAGRGGIGETQYF.

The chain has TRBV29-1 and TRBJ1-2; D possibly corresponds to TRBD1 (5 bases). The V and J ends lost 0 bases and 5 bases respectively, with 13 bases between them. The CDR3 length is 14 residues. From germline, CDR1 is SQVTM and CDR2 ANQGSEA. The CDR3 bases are TGCAGCGTTGAAGAGACGGGGCTTGGGTATGGCTACACCTTC. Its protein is CSVEETGLGYGYTF.

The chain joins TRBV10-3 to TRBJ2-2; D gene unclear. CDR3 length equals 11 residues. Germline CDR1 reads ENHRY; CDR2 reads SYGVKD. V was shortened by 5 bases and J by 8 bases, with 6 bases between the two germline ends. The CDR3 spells CAISSSGELFF. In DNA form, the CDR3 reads TGTGCCATCAGTAGCAGTGGGGAGCTGTTTTTT.

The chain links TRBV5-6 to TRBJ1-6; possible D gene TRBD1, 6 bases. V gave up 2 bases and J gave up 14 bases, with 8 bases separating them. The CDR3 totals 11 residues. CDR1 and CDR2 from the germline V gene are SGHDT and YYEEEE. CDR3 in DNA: TGTGCCAGCAGCTTCCAGGGGACCCTCCACTTT. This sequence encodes CASSFQGTLHF.

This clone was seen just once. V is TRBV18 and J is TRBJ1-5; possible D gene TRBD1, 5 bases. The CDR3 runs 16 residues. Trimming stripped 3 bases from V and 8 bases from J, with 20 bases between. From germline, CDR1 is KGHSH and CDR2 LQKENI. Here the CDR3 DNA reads TGTGCCAGCTCACCGAGACCCCCATCTATAGGGGAGCCCCAGCATTTT. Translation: CASSPRPPSIGEPQHF.

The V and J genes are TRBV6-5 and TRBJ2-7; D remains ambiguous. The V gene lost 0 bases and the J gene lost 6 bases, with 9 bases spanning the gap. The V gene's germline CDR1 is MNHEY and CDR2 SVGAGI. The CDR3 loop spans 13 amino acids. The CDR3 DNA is TGTGCCAGCAGTTACTCCGGACGCACCGAGCAGTACTTC. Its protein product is CASSYSGRTEQYF.

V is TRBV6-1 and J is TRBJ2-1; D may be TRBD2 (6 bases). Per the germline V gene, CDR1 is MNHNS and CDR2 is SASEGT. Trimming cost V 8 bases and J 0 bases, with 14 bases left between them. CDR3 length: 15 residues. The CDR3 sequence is CASSLIAVSYNEQFF. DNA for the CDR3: TGTGCCAGCTCGCTTATAGCGGTCTCCTACAATGAGCAGTTCTTC.

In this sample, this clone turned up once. CDR3 amino acids: CASSQASASYEQYF. CDR3 in DNA: TGCGCCAGCAGCCAAGCCTCGGCGTCCTACGAGCAGTACTTC. The genes are TRBV4-3 and TRBJ2-7; D unresolved. V lost 1 base, J lost 1 base, and 8 bases lay in between. The CDR3 totals 14 residues. From germline, CDR1 is LGHNA and CDR2 YSLEER.

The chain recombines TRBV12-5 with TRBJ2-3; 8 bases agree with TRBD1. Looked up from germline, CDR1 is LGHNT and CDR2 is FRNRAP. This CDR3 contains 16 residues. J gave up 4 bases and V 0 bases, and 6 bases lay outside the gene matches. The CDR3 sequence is CASGLVLGQGADTQYF. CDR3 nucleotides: TGTGCTAGTGGTTTGGTACTAGGACAGGGCGCAGATACGCAGTATTTT. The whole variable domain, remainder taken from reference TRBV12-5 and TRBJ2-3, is DARVTQTPRHKVTEMGQEVTMRCQPILGHNTVFWYRQTMMQGLELLAYFRNRAPLDDSGMPKDRFSAEMPDATLATLKIQPSEPRDSAVYFCASGLVLGQGADTQYFGPGTRLTVL.

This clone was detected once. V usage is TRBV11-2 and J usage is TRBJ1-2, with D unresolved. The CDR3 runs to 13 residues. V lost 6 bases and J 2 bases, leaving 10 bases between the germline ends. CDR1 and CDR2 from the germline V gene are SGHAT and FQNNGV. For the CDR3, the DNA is TGTGCCAGCAGAAAGGACGGGAACTATGGCTACACCTTC. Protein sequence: CASRKDGNYGYTF.

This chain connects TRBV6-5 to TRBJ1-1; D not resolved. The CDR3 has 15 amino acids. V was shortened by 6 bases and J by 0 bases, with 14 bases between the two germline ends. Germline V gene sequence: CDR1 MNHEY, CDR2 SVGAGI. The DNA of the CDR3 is TGTGCCAGCAGACCCCGTGGAGACCTGAACACTGAAGCTTTCTTT. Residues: CASRPRGDLNTEAFF.

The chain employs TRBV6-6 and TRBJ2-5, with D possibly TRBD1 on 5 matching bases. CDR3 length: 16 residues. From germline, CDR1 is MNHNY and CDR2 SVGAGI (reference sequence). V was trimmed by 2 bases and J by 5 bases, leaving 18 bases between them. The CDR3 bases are TGTGCCAGCAGTTACGAATTCGTTGGGGCCGGTGAGACCCAGTACTTC. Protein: CASSYEFVGAGETQYF.

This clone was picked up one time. The CDR3 bases are TGCGCCAGCCGAATCGGCACTAGCGGGAGTATCGATGAGCAGTTCTTC. Its translation is CASRIGTSGSIDEQFF. The chain links TRBV5-1 to TRBJ2-1; TRBD2 matches 11 bases. V was clipped by 7 bases and J by 8 bases; unmatched bases: 14. Germline V gene data show CDR1 as SGHRS and CDR2 as YFSETQ. CDR3 length: 16 residues. Using reference TRBV5-1 and TRBJ2-1 for the parts outside the CDR3, the full variable domain is KAGVTQTPRYLIKTRGQQVTLSCSPISGHRSVSWYQQTPGQGLQFLFEYFSETQRNKGNFPGRFSGRQFSNSRSEMNVSTLELGDSALYLCASRIGTSGSIDEQFFGPGTRLTVL.

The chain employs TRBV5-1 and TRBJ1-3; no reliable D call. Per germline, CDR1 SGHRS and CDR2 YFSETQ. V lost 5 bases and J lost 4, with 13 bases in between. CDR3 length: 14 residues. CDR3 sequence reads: CASSLGEIGNTIYF. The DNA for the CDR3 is TGCGCCAGCAGTCTTGGGGAGATCGGAAACACCATATATTTT.

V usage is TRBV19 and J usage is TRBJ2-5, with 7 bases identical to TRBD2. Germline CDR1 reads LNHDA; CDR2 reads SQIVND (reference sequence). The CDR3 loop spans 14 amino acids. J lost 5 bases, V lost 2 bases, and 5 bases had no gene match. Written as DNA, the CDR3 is TGTGCCAGTAGTATACGGGCGGGAGCCGAGACCCAGTACTTC. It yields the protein CASSIRAGAETQYF.

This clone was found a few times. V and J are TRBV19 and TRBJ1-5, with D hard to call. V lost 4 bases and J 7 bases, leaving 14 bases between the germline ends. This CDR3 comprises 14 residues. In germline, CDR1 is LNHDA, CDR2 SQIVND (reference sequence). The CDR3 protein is CASSTGRRIQPQHF. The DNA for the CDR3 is TGTGCCAGTAGTACCGGACGCCGTATCCAGCCCCAGCATTTT.

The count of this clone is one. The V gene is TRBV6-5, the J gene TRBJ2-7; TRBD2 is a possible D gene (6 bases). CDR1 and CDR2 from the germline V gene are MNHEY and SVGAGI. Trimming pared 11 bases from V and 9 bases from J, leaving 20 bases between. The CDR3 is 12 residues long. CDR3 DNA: TGTGCCTGCGGGGCCAGCCTAGGAGGGCAGTACTTC. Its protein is CACGASLGGQYF.

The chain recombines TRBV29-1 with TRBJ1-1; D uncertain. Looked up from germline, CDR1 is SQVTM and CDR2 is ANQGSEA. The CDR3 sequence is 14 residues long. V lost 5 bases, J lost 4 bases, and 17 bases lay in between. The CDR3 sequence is CSVSSGPVVTEAFF. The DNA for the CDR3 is TGCAGCGTTAGTAGTGGTCCAGTAGTCACTGAAGCTTTCTTT. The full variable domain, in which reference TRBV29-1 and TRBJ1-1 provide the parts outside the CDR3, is SAVISQKPSRDICQRGTSLTIQCQVDSQVTMMFWYRQQPGQSLTLIATANQGSEATYESGFVIDKFPISRPNLTFSTLTVSNMSPEDSSIYLCSVSSGPVVTEAFFGQGTRLTVV.